This T cell receptor beta chain was profiled in a study of blood T cell repertoires in COVID-19. Study summary: There were acute and convalescent COVID-19 samples, and they came from the United States, Italy and Spain. T cells, B-cell-depleted T cells, or PBMCs supplied cDNA or gDNA.

In the study's own analysis: Quantification of nucleated cells was approximated via reference gene primer amplification. The data were produced by immunoSEQ multiplex PCR, yet TCRdb's version contains in-frame clones alone and is incomplete. D and trimming were read from the DNA, whereas the V and J calls and clone size are those reported in that table. Found here are approximately 170,000 clones, roughly four fifths of them singletons; the top ten hold around 12%. The CDR3 is 15 amino acids. The ends were cut back, 2 bases at V and 3 bases at J, with 13 bases in the middle. Germline V gives CDR1 SEHNR, CDR2 FQNEAQ (reference sequence).

The sample taken for sequencing was peripheral blood. The V call is TRBV7-9, the J call TRBJ1-2; D gene unclear. The source of this sequence is a woman in her fifties or sixties with acute or convalescent COVID-19. The CDR3 DNA sequence: TGTGCCAGCAGCTTATCGGGAGACGGGTACTATGGCTACACCTTC. Translating gives CASSLSGDGYYGYTF.